The 5 T cell receptor beta chains given below trace back to one sample, sequenced in a study of T cells after yellow fever vaccination. MiXCR, run by TCRdb on the 5' RACE reads, gives a single entry per CDR3 protein. Among 85,000 to 100,000 distinct CDR3 sequences listed, 5.8% were seen once. Material: CD8+ T cells sorted from PBMCs, obtained 10 days after the yellow fever booster vaccination. The source of these receptors is a man aged 18 to 30 who received the YFV17D yellow fever vaccine.

This clonotype was found a few times. This rearrangement joins TRBV4-2 to TRBJ1-2, with D possibly being TRBD1 (5 bases). The germline V and J ends were trimmed by 0 bases and 5 bases, with 10 bases remaining between them. CDR3 length: 14 amino acids. Germline lookup yields CDR1 LGHNA and CDR2 YNFKEQ. The CDR3 spells CASSQEREGYGYTF. The CDR3 coding sequence is TGTGCCAGCAGCCAAGAAAGGGAGGGGTATGGCTACACCTTC.

The chain links TRBV5-6 to TRBJ2-5, with D possibly being TRBD2 (6 bases). This CDR3 has 16 residues. CDR1 and CDR2 (germline): SGHDT, YYEEEE. Trimming stripped 1 base from V and 5 bases from J, with 18 bases between. The CDR3 here is CASSLWPGGLGETQYF. CDR3 bases: TGTGCCAGCAGCTTGTGGCCCGGAGGGTTAGGGGAGACCCAGTACTTC.

This chain uses TRBV28 with TRBJ2-7; tentative D call: TRBD2 (5 bases). Germline CDR1 and CDR2: MDHEN and SYDVKM. This CDR3 is 12 amino acids long. Trimming took off 6 bases at V and 7 bases at J, with 13 bases between the two ends. DNA for the CDR3: TGTGCCAGCAGCAGCGCCTCGGGGGAGCAGTACGTC. Protein product: CASSSASGEQYV.

This clonotype has a handful of counts. The gene calls are TRBV20-1 and TRBJ1-2, with D possibly being TRBD1 (5 bases). This CDR3 has 15 amino acids. Trimming left V 0 bases short and J 1 base short, with 12 bases between. Germline V gene sequence: CDR1 DFQATT, CDR2 SNEGSKA (reference sequence). The CDR3 DNA reads TGCAGTGCTAGAGATACGCGAGGGGTTAACTATGGCTACACCTTC. It encodes CSARDTRGVNYGYTF.

This clonotype was detected a few times. Written as DNA, the CDR3 is TGTGCCTCACAGCCCCAGGGGCCTAGTAGCAATCAGCCCCAGCATTTT. It specifies CASQPQGPSSNQPQHF. V is TRBV6-5 and J is TRBJ1-5; the D gene is possibly TRBD1 (6 bases). Germline CDR1 is MNHEY and CDR2 is SVGAGI. Trimming shortened V by 11 bases and J by 0 bases, and 20 bases separated the two germline ends. The CDR3 is made up of 16 amino acids.